A selection of T cell receptor beta chains follows, all from one sample in a study of CD8 T cells in ankylosing spondylitis. In TCRdb, the 5' RACE reads were re-called with MiXCR into one record per CDR3 protein. The sample has 85,000 to 100,000 distinct CDR3 sequences, roughly 10% seen once. The specimen was blood, either unsorted or a sorted T cell fraction (not recorded which). The receptor source for this set is a male donor with ankylosing spondylitis or in good health (not recorded which). Both conserved end residues are part of each CDR3. Fields, in order: CDR3 length, J gene, clone size, V gene, D gene, CDR3 protein, CDR3 DNA. A D gene is named only where the DNA matches it firmly. For some rows the clone size is stated as once, few or many, or as a class when expanded; others skip it.

16 TRBJ2-2 NA TRBV10-3 TRBD1 CAISDPGTGPTGELFF TGTGCCATCAGTGATCCCGGGACAGGGCCCACCGGGGAGCTGTTTTTT
14 TRBJ2-3 many TRBV20-1 NA CSARATINTDTQYF TGCAGTGCTAGAGCGACTATCAACACAGATACGCAGTATTTT
13 TRBJ1-6 many TRBV14 NA CASSLPGRRLLHF TGTGCCAGCAGCCTCCCGGGGAGAAGGCTCCTCCACTTT
14 TRBJ2-3 NA TRBV18 NA CASSPTGITDTQYF TGTGCCAGCTCACCAACAGGGATCACAGATACGCAGTATTTT
12 TRBJ2-7 once TRBV7-2 NA CASSSSTHEQYF TGTGCCAGCAGCTCGAGCACCCACGAGCAGTACTTC
15 TRBJ1-5 many TRBV10-3 NA CAISESGQVDQPQHF TGTGCCATCAGTGAGTCGGGCCAAGTCGATCAGCCCCAGCATTTT
16 TRBJ2-3 many TRBV28 TRBD2 CASSLGLAGGPYTQYF TGTGCCAGCAGCCTCGGACTAGCGGGGGGGCCATATACGCAGTATTTT
13 TRBJ2-7 NA TRBV7-2 NA CASSLIGSHEQYF TGTGCCAGCAGCTTAATAGGGAGCCACGAGCAGTACTTC
15 TRBJ2-2 NA TRBV6-1 NA CASSGKGTRPGELFF TGTGCCAGCAGTGGAAAAGGTACCCGACCGGGGGAGCTGTTTTTT
14 TRBJ2-2 many TRBV20-1 NA CSATRTANTGELFF TGCAGTGCTACCCGGACGGCAAACACCGGGGAGCTGTTTTTT
12 TRBJ1-1 many TRBV27 NA CASKTGNTEAFF TGTGCCAGCAAGACAGGGAACACTGAAGCTTTCTTT